This T cell receptor (beta chain) was identified in a study of post-analysis software for immune sequencing data. Overall study: Relapsing-remitting, secondary progressive and progressive-relapsing multiple sclerosis courses were included. Study results and caveats: Controls showed lower frequencies than patients for a few TRBV segments, and TRBV5-6, TRBV5-1 and TRBV20-1 were among these.

Concerning this clonotype itself: Its specificity is not known.

cDNA libraries for TCR beta contained unique molecular identifiers. Around 500,000 cDNA molecules were obtained per 1 to 10 million input T cells. A single record per CDR3 protein comes from TCRdb applying MiXCR to the PCR reads. The sample has around 150,000 distinct CDR3 sequences; about 37% are singletons. The V gene's germline CDR1 is LGHNA and CDR2 YNFKEQ. Losses at the gene ends were 3 bases for V and 3 bases for J; bases not matched to a gene: 13. This CDR3 region has 18 residues. The V and J genes are TRBV4-2 and TRBJ2-2; 7 nucleotides align to TRBD1. This clonotype was obtained from a girl between 10 and 17 years old with multiple sclerosis. This material consisted of blood, taken after autologous hematopoietic stem cell transplantation. Here the CDR3 reads CASSHHPNEGAYTGELFF. In DNA, the CDR3 is TGTGCCAGCAGCCACCACCCTAATGAGGGGGCCTACACCGGGGAGCTGTTTTTT.